This TCR beta chain was captured in a study of CD8+CD57+ T cells in acquired aplastic anemia. The study, taken as a whole, reports: Sharing between patients and controls was observed for around 30 CD8+ CDR3 sequences.

This CDR3 is 12 amino acids long. V dropped 3 bases and J dropped 8 bases, with 6 bases sitting between them. CDR1 is SGHRS and CDR2 is YFSETQ in the germline V gene. Turning to this clonotype: Its antigen is as yet unknown.

Investigators profiled TCR beta VDJ and CDR3 from genomic DNA template. TCRdb reprocessed the reads with MiXCR, giving one entry per CDR3 protein. The data hold about 190,000 distinct CDR3 sequences, with roughly 56% observed a single time. The sample taken for sequencing was sorted CD4+, CD8+, or CD8+CD57+ T cells (not recorded which) from PBMCs. The chain employs TRBV5-1 and TRBJ1-6, with D hard to call. The sequence was obtained from a human donor in good health, serving as a control. CDR3 sequence (DNA): TGCGCCAGCAGCTCGTTGGATTCACCCCTCCACTTT. As protein: CASSSLDSPLHF.